The 14 T cell receptor beta chains reported below all come from one sample, sequenced in a study of blood T cell repertoires in COVID-19 (dated by TCRdb to 2018 to 2021). Library prep was done by the immunoSEQ multiplex PCR assay. What TCRdb holds here is the immuneACCESS table cut down to in-frame rearrangements. Part of the clones is not present; checked against another copy, under half of the missing clones reflect an unresolved V gene, and the others are unexplained. The sample table holds 150,000 to 200,000 clones, of which 74% were seen once. The top ten clones comprise 3% of the sample. The material sequenced was peripheral blood. These receptors all stem from a woman of 80 years or more with acute or convalescent COVID-19.

This clone came up a few times. Here the CDR3 DNA reads TGTGCCAGCAGTGAAAAGAGCGGGGTCCAAGAGACCCAGTACTTC. It encodes CASSEKSGVQETQYF. This chain connects TRBV25-1 to TRBJ2-5; the match to TRBD2 covers 7 bases. Germline V CDR1 and CDR2: MGHDK, SYGVNS. J lost 1 base, V lost 2 bases, and 4 bases had no gene match. This CDR3 has 15 residues.

The V gene is TRBV27, the J gene TRBJ1-5; no firm D call. The length of the CDR3 is 15 residues. Trimming left V 6 bases short and J 0 bases short, with 12 bases between. In germline, CDR1 is MNHEY, CDR2 SMNVEV (reference sequence). The CDR3: CASSERRNSNQPQHF. The CDR3 DNA reads TGTGCCAGCAGCGAAAGGAGGAATAGCAATCAGCCCCAGCATTTT.

Comment on this clone: This same CDR3 is encoded by further DNA sequences in the sample. The gene calls are TRBV5-1 and TRBJ1-5, with D perhaps TRBD1 (6 bases). CDR1 is SGHRS and CDR2 is YFSETQ in the germline V gene. Trimming removed 4 bases at V and 10 bases at J, with 15 bases between. The CDR3 sequence is 13 residues long. The CDR3 region is CASSLTGLEPQHF. The CDR3 nucleotides read TGCGCCAGCAGCCTGACAGGATTGGAACCCCAGCATTTT.

The gene calls are TRBV28 and TRBJ1-5, with no clear D. The germline gives CDR1 MDHEN, CDR2 SYDVKM. There are 13 residues in the CDR3. Trimming removed 7 bases at V and 7 bases at J, with 14 bases between. The CDR3 spells CASNSGINQPQHF. The DNA of the CDR3 is TGTGCCAGCAATTCCGGGATCAACCAGCCCCAGCATTTT.

The V gene is TRBV5-1, the J gene TRBJ2-3, with D possibly TRBD2 on 5 matching bases. The CDR3 has 13 residues. Per germline, CDR1 SGHRS and CDR2 YFSETQ. The V end was cut by 4 bases, the J end by 2 bases, with 8 bases between. DNA of the CDR3: TGCGCCAGCAGCGTGGACTCCACAGATACGCAGTATTTT. Its protein product is CASSVDSTDTQYF.

The V and J genes are TRBV19 and TRBJ2-1; 8 bases map to TRBD1. There are 14 residues in the CDR3. Trimming cost V 5 bases and J 5 bases; bases outside gene matches: 5. Per germline, CDR1 LNHDA and CDR2 SQIVND (reference sequence). The CDR3 here is CASSETTGDNEQFF. As DNA, the CDR3 is TGTGCCAGTAGTGAGACGACAGGGGACAATGAGCAGTTCTTC.

This clone has just a few counts. The chain recombines TRBV6-1 with TRBJ2-1; D uncertain. CDR1 and CDR2 from the germline V gene are MNHNS and SASEGT. V was pared by 2 bases and J by 1 base, with 12 bases between. The CDR3 spans 16 residues. Here the CDR3 reads CASSETRSSSYNEQFF. The CDR3, as DNA: TGTGCCAGCAGTGAAACCAGATCTTCATCCTACAATGAGCAGTTCTTC.

This clone was observed a few times. V is TRBV14 and J is TRBJ1-1; 8 bases are a match to TRBD1. This CDR3 is built from 16 residues. CDR1 is SGHDN and CDR2 is FVKESK in the germline V gene. V was pared by 3 bases and J by 4 bases, with 10 bases of the junction left unmatched. This CDR3 reads CASSQPPDRAGTEAFF. Written as DNA, the CDR3 is TGTGCCAGCAGCCAGCCCCCGGACAGGGCGGGCACTGAAGCTTTCTTT. The complete variable domain, with remaining parts taken from reference TRBV14 and TRBJ1-1, reads EAGVTQFPSHSVIEKGQTVTLRCDPISGHDNLYWYRRVMGKEIKFLLHFVKESKQDESGMPNNRFLAERTGGTYSTLKVQPAELEDSGVYFCASSQPPDRAGTEAFFGQGTRLTVV.

The chain combines TRBV19 with TRBJ2-2, with D possibly TRBD1 on 6 matching bases. The CDR3 spans 16 residues. Trimming left V 3 bases short and J 2 bases short, with 13 bases between. The V gene's germline CDR1 is LNHDA and CDR2 SQIVND (reference sequence). CDR3 bases: TGTGCCAGTAGTATCCTTGGGGGCCCTAACACCGGGGAGCTGTTTTTT. It specifies CASSILGGPNTGELFF.

V gene TRBV6-6 combines with J gene TRBJ2-1; 13 bases are a match to TRBD2. The CDR3 length is 20 residues. Trimming removed 6 bases from V and 6 bases from J; junction bases left unmatched: 20. The germline CDR1 and CDR2 sequences are MNHNY and SVGAGI (reference sequence). The CDR3, as DNA: TGTGCCAGCAGCCCACTCGGGACAGGACTTAGACTAGCGGGAGGCAATGAGCAGTTCTTC. As protein: CASSPLGTGLRLAGGNEQFF.

V and J are TRBV9 and TRBJ1-6; D may be TRBD1 (5 bases). The CDR3 sequence is 15 residues long. Germline lookup yields CDR1 SGDLS and CDR2 YYNGEE. Trimming cost V 5 bases and J 1 base, with 10 bases left between them. The CDR3 is CASSGRQSYNSPLHF. The CDR3 coding sequence is TGTGCCAGCAGTGGTCGACAGTCCTATAATTCACCCCTCCACTTT.

The J gene is TRBJ1-4, the V gene TRBV28, with a tentative D call TRBD1 (5 bases). Germline V gives CDR1 MDHEN, CDR2 SYDVKM. CDR3 length equals 14 residues. The V gene lost 6 bases and the J gene lost 8 bases, with 16 bases spanning the gap. CDR3 sequence (DNA): TGTGCCAGCAGCGACAGCCTCGCGGGGGAAAAACTGTTTTTT. As protein: CASSDSLAGEKLFF.

This chain joins TRBV30 and TRBJ2-7, with D tentatively TRBD2 (5 bases). CDR3 length: 13 residues. Germline V gene sequence: CDR1 GTSNPN, CDR2 SVGIG (reference sequence). Deletions cut 3 bases from V and 6 bases from J, with 15 bases between. The CDR3 region is CAWSTGIASEQYF. The CDR3 DNA follows: TGTGCCTGGAGCACCGGGATTGCGTCCGAGCAGTACTTC.

The chain is built from TRBV28 and TRBJ2-7; 7 nucleotides match TRBD1. This CDR3 spans 14 amino acids. Per the germline V gene, CDR1 is MDHEN and CDR2 is SYDVKM. Losses at the gene ends were 6 bases for V and 3 bases for J; bases not matched to a gene: 8. The CDR3 loop is CASRGQLAGYEQYF. Written as DNA, the CDR3 is TGTGCCAGCAGGGGACAGTTGGCTGGCTACGAGCAGTACTTC.